Sequencing of this T cell receptor (beta chain) was carried out in a study of OX40 agonist ivuxolimab in advanced cancers. As for the study more broadly: Ivuxolimab was a fully human IgG2 agonistic monoclonal antibody targeting the costimulatory receptor OX40 (CD134). The paper describes the monotherapy dose-escalation part (N = 52 patients) of the phase I trial of ivuxolimab. Among the roughly 54 dose-escalation patients, roughly 20 had hepatocellular carcinoma, 15 melanoma, 9 renal cell carcinoma and 9 head and neck cancer. The point of sequencing TCRbeta in the periphery was to test whether ivuxolimab changed TCR sequence diversity and drove clonal T-cell expansion. Patients were allowed to have had prior anti-PD-1, anti-PD-L1 or anti-CTLA-4 therapy, and more than 35% of the dose-escalation patients had been treated with checkpoint inhibitors. Intravenous ivuxolimab was administered to patients every 2 weeks at six dose levels: 0.01, 0.1, 0.3, 1.5, 3 and 10 mg/kg. Partial responses were achieved by three dose-escalation patients, of whom one had hepatocellular carcinoma and two had cutaneous melanoma. The dose-escalation cohort was about 86% male with a mean age of about 54 years, ranging from roughly 23 to 90. The paper as a whole reports these results and caveats: Low levels of normalized T-cell clonal expansion were also shown by some nonresponding patients. In partial responders in the 0.1-3.0 mg/kg groups, normalized peripheral clonal expansion was found to be among the lowest, especially among CD8+ T cells. Antigen specificity was not determined for the clonally expanded peripheral T cells. On average, CD8+ T cells showed more expanded clones than CD4+ T cells after ivuxolimab. At doses of 0.1 to 3.0 mg/kg, clonal expansion of both CD4+ and CD8+ blood T cells was observed from baseline to week 6.

Comment on this clone: Its antigen remains unidentified. Per-base qualities were not stored, and no clone one base away is much larger.

CDR1 and CDR2 are read off the germline V gene as WSHSY and SAAADI. Trimming accounts for 4 bases at V and 3 bases at J, while the number of junction bases matched to no gene is 8. Reading from cysteine to phenylalanine, the CDR3 counts 15 amino acids. The only DNA kept is the CDR3, 45 bases in frame from the first base. Genomic DNA was isolated from the sorted cells so that the TCRbeta CDR3 region could be sequenced. The immunoSEQ Assay was used to sequence the TCRbeta CDR3 regions. This immuneACCESS table, as held by TCRdb, lists in-frame sequences with V and J called but not all clones. Of the missing ones, under half trace to an unresolved V gene in checked studies; the others have no known cause. The sample table lists roughly 38,000 clones, 74% of them with a count of one. The ten largest clones add up to under 20% of the sample. Patients with autoimmune disease history or receiving systemic immunosuppression were excluded from the trial. Peripheral blood for TCR sequencing was collected from all dose cohorts at baseline, on cycle 4 day 1, and on cycle 7 day 1. The samples were taken from a phase I, first-in-human, multicenter, open-label dose-escalation trial of ivuxolimab. The trial enrolled adults with locally advanced or metastatic head and neck squamous cell, hepatocellular, melanoma or renal cell carcinoma. Before TCR sequencing, CD4+ T cells and CD8+ T cells were sorted from peripheral blood as separate populations.

The chain was built from TRBV10-2 and TRBJ1-1; a stretch of 7 junction bases matches TRBD1. This specimen consisted of CD4+ or CD8+ T cells sorted from blood, obtained in a trial of the OX40 agonist ivuxolimab. The clonotype originates from an adult with an advanced solid tumor such as melanoma, head and neck, liver or kidney cancer. For the CDR3, the sequence is CASSGLRGTDTEAFF. The nucleotide sequence reads TGCGCCAGCAGTGGACTCAGGGGGACGGACACTGAAGCTTTCTTT.